One sample yielded the 31 T cell receptor beta chains listed below, sequenced in a study of T cells expressing NK-cell markers. From the 5' RACE reads, TCRdb lists one entry per CDR3 protein and no DNA. This listing includes about 190,000 distinct CDR3 sequences. Source material: blood T cells: a sorted CD56 or NKG2C T cell subset, CD4+ or CD8+ T cells, or bulk PBMC T cells (not recorded which). The receptors come from a man aged 18-70 years in good health.

The chain links TRBV11-1 to TRBJ1-1. Germline values: CDR1 SGHAT, CDR2 FQDESV (reference sequence). The CDR3 consists of 11 residues. The CDR3 is CASSPNHEAFF.

This rearrangement joins TRBV7-6 to TRBJ2-3. CDR1 and CDR2 from the germline V gene are SGHVS and FNYEAQ. This CDR3 region has 16 residues. CDR3 amino acids: CASSLSGRRSTDTQYF.

This chain uses TRBV30 with TRBJ1-5; no DNA is available, so the TRBD1 call from TCRdb remains unchecked. The CDR3 sequence is 16 residues long. Germline V CDR1 and CDR2: GTSNPN, SVGIG (reference sequence). CDR3 region: CAWSAPFGRGNQPQHF.

The chain uses TRBV13 and TRBJ1-4; TCRdb reports TRBD1, a call that lacks DNA to check it against. CDR1 and CDR2 from the germline V gene are PRHDT and FYEKMQ (reference sequence). CDR3 size: 14 residues. CDR3: CASSYFAFKGELFF.

This chain joins TRBV29-1 and TRBJ2-7; the D call from TCRdb, TRBD1, cannot be confirmed without DNA. This CDR3 has 12 residues. Per the germline V gene, CDR1 is SQVTM and CDR2 is ANQGSEA. This CDR3 is CSARQNPYEQYF.

This chain uses TRBV4-1 with TRBJ1-5. The V gene's germline CDR1 is MGHRA and CDR2 YSYEKL. The CDR3 runs 13 residues. The CDR3 reads CASSQVEDQPQHF.

The chain carries TRBV9 and TRBJ2-5; the D call of TRBD2 rests on TCRdb alone, since no DNA is present to check it. Germline V lookup: CDR1 SGDLS, CDR2 YYNGEE. The CDR3 extends over 12 amino acids. The CDR3 spells CASSVDSATQYF. The whole variable domain, filled in from reference TRBV9 and TRBJ2-5, reads DSGVTQTPKHLITATGQRVTLRCSPRSGDLSVYWYQQSLDQGLQFLIQYYNGEERAKGNILERFSAQQFPDLHSELNLSSLELGDSALYFCASSVDSATQYFGPGTRLLVL.

This sequence joins TRBV15 and TRBJ2-7. CDR1 and CDR2 from the germline V gene are LNHNV and YYDKDF (reference sequence). The CDR3 sequence is 15 residues long. CDR3 sequence reads: CATSDGARTFYEQYF.

V gene TRBV19 combines with J gene TRBJ1-5. The CDR3 is 14 amino acids. Germline values: CDR1 LNHDA, CDR2 SQIVND (reference sequence). The CDR3 here is CASSLWIGNQPQHF. Combining the CDR3 with reference TRBV19 and TRBJ1-5 gives the whole variable domain DGGITQSPKYLFRKEGQNVTLSCEQNLNHDAMYWYRQDPGQGLRLIYYSQIVNDFQKGDIAEGYSVSREKKESFPLTVTSAQKNPTAFYLCASSLWIGNQPQHFGDGTRLSIL.

The gene calls are TRBV19 and TRBJ2-3; with no DNA, the TCRdb D assignment of TRBD1 cannot be verified. The V gene's germline CDR1 is LNHDA and CDR2 SQIVND (reference sequence). The CDR3 totals 16 residues. The CDR3 here is CASSMAGTGGEDTQYF. Full variable domain (remainder filled in from reference TRBV19 and TRBJ2-3): DGGITQSPKYLFRKEGQNVTLSCEQNLNHDAMYWYRQDPGQGLRLIYYSQIVNDFQKGDIAEGYSVSREKKESFPLTVTSAQKNPTAFYLCASSMAGTGGEDTQYFGPGTRLTVL.

V usage is TRBV6-1 and J usage is TRBJ2-1; TCRdb lists TRBD2, though no DNA is available to test this call. Germline CDR1 and CDR2: MNHNS and SASEGT. The CDR3 has 14 residues. The CDR3 region is CASNRLAGRSEQFF.

This rearrangement joins TRBV6-2 or TRBV6-3 to TRBJ2-7; TCRdb's D call of TRBD1 is untestable without DNA. CDR1 and CDR2 from the germline V gene are MNHEY and SVGEGT. The CDR3 has 13 amino acids. CDR3 residues: CASRSPGAYEQYF.

V gene TRBV5-6 combines with J gene TRBJ2-3; with no DNA, the TCRdb D assignment of TRBD1 cannot be verified. CDR1 is SGHDT, CDR2 YYEEEE, per germline. The CDR3 has 15 residues. The CDR3: CASSSTGVASDTQYF. Using reference TRBV5-6 and TRBJ2-3 for the parts outside the CDR3, the full variable domain is DAGVTQSPTHLIKTRGQQVTLRCSPKSGHDTVSWYQQALGQGPQFIFQYYEEEERQRGNFPDRFSGHQFPNYSSELNVNALLLGDSALYLCASSSTGVASDTQYFGPGTRLTVL.

V and J are TRBV7-9 and TRBJ1-4. The CDR3 loop spans 14 amino acids. Germline assignment: CDR1 SEHNR and CDR2 FQNEAQ (reference sequence). This chain's CDR3 is CASSLERGNEKLFF. The full variable domain, in which reference TRBV7-9 and TRBJ1-4 provide the parts outside the CDR3, is DTGVSQNPRHKITKRGQNVTFRCDPISEHNRLYWYRQTLGQGPEFLTYFQNEAQLEKSRLLSDRFSAERPKGSFSTLEIQRTEQGDSAMYLCASSLERGNEKLFFGSGTQLSVL.

This rearrangement joins TRBV7-8 to TRBJ2-1; TCRdb gives TRBD2 as the D gene, but with no DNA this cannot be confirmed. CDR3 length: 16 residues. Germline V gives CDR1 SGHVS, CDR2 FQNEAQ. CDR3 amino acids: CASSTSGGASYNEQFF. Full variable domain (rest looked up from reference TRBV7-8 and TRBJ2-1): GAGVSQSPRYKVAKRGQDVALRCDPISGHVSLFWYQQALGQGPEFLTYFQNEAQLDKSGLPSDRFFAERPEGSVSTLKIQRTQQEDSAVYLCASSTSGGASYNEQFFGPGTRLTVL.

V usage is TRBV9 and J usage is TRBJ2-1; TCRdb returns TRBD2, unconfirmable since there is no DNA. The CDR3 has 17 amino acids. CDR1 is SGDLS and CDR2 is YYNGEE in the germline V gene. CDR3 residues: CASSNPSGGLSYNEQFF.

J is TRBJ2-1 and V is TRBV12-3 or TRBV12-4; TCRdb's assignment of TRBD2 cannot be checked, as there is no DNA. This CDR3 has 16 residues. CDR3 sequence: CASSFLEAGGYNEQFF.

This chain uses TRBV30 with TRBJ2-7. The CDR3 is 14 amino acids. CDR1 GTSNPN and CDR2 SVGIG come from the germline V gene (reference sequence). The CDR3 region is CAWRRDWNGFEQYF.

CDR3 protein: CASSLYRDTGNTIYF. The chain has TRBV3-1 and TRBJ1-3; TCRdb proposes TRBD1, but this gene call is untestable without DNA. Germline CDR1 LGHDT, CDR2 YNNKEL (reference sequence). CDR3 size: 15 residues.

This sequence joins TRBV9 and TRBJ2-3; no DNA is available, so the TRBD1 call from TCRdb remains unchecked. The CDR3 is 16 amino acids. Per the germline V gene, CDR1 is SGDLS and CDR2 is YYNGEE. This CDR3 is CASSLRTGAYTDTQYF.

The V gene is TRBV13, the J gene TRBJ1-6. Germline assignment: CDR1 PRHDT and CDR2 FYEKMQ (reference sequence). The CDR3 loop spans 15 amino acids. The CDR3 reads CASSFSGSYNSPLHF.

The chain joins TRBV20-1 to TRBJ2-7; checking the TCRdb D call of TRBD1 is not possible without DNA. The CDR3 is made up of 14 amino acids. The germline gives CDR1 DFQATT, CDR2 SNEGSKA (reference sequence). The CDR3 here is CSARGRGPSYEQYF.

The rearrangement uses TRBV4-1 and TRBJ2-2; TCRdb's D call of TRBD1 is untestable without DNA. The CDR3 extends over 16 amino acids. The germline V gene encodes CDR1 MGHRA and CDR2 YSYEKL. The CDR3 loop is CASSQLQGANTGELFF.

V and J are TRBV9 and TRBJ2-2; TCRdb's D call, TRBD1, is unchecked because there is no DNA. The CDR3 has 13 residues. CDR1 is SGDLS, CDR2 YYNGEE, per germline. The CDR3 loop reads CASSPRVAGELFF.

The chain combines TRBV20-1 with TRBJ2-7; lacking DNA, the TRBD1 call made by TCRdb goes unchecked. Germline assignment: CDR1 DFQATT and CDR2 SNEGSKA (reference sequence). The CDR3 spans 16 residues. Here the CDR3 reads CSARPAGPRVPYEQYF.

The CDR3: CSARTGPMNTEAFF. This sequence joins TRBV20-1 and TRBJ1-1. The germline CDR1 and CDR2 sequences are DFQATT and SNEGSKA (reference sequence). This CDR3 has 14 amino acids.

The chain carries TRBV7-2 and TRBJ2-7; with no DNA, the TCRdb D assignment of TRBD2 cannot be verified. The germline V gene encodes CDR1 SGHTA and CDR2 FQGNSA. This CDR3 comprises 16 residues. The CDR3 region is CASNDPSGGLRYEQYF.

The J gene is TRBJ2-7, the V gene TRBV12-3 or TRBV12-4; TCRdb selects TRBD1, and the lack of DNA leaves this call unchecked. This CDR3 has 14 amino acids. The CDR3 spells CASSHREGHYEQYF.

The rearrangement uses TRBV3-1 and TRBJ1-1; TCRdb lists TRBD1, though no DNA is available to test this call. The germline gives CDR1 LGHDT, CDR2 YNNKEL (reference sequence). CDR3 length: 16 residues. CDR3 loop: CASSHAFGWGPNGAFF.

The V and J genes are TRBV3-1 and TRBJ2-1. CDR1 is LGHDT, CDR2 YNNKEL, per germline (reference sequence). The CDR3 loop spans 17 amino acids. The CDR3 sequence is CASSQDGSRGAYNEQFF.

V usage is TRBV7-9 and J usage is TRBJ1-3; the D call of TRBD1 rests on TCRdb alone, since no DNA is present to check it. This CDR3 is built from 17 residues. Per germline, CDR1 SEHNR and CDR2 FQNEAQ (reference sequence). This CDR3 reads CASSPLGEDSSGNTIYF.